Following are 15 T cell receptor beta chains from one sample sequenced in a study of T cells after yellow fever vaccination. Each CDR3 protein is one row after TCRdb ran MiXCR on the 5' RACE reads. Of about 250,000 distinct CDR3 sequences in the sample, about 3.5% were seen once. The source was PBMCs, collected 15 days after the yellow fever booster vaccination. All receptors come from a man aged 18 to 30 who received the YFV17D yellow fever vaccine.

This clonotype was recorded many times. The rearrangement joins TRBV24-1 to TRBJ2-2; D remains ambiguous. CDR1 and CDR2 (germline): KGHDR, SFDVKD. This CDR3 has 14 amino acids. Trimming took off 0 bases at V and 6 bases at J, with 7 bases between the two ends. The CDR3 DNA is TGTGCCACCAGTGATTTGAGGGCGCCCGGGGAGCTGTTTTTT. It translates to CATSDLRAPGELFF.

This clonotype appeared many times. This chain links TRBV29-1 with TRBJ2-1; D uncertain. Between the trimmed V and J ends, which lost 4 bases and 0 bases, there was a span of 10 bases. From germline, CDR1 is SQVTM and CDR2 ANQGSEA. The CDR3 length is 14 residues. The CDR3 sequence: CSVVRPSSYNEQFF. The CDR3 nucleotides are TGCAGCGTTGTGCGCCCGAGCTCCTACAATGAGCAGTTCTTC.

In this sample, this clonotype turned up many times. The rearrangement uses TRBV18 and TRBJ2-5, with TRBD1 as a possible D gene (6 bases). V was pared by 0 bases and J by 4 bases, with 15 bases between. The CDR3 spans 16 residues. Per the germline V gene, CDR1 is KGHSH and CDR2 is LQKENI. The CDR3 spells CASSPPQGYDRETQYF. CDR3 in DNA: TGTGCCAGCTCACCACCGCAGGGGTATGATCGAGAGACCCAGTACTTC.

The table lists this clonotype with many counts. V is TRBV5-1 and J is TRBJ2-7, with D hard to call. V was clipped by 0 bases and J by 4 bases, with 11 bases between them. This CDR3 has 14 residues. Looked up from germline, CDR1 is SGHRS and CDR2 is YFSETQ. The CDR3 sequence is CASSLGYQPYEQYF. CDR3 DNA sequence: TGCGCCAGCAGCTTGGGTTATCAGCCTTACGAGCAGTACTTC. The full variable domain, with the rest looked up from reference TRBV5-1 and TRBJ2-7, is KAGVTQTPRYLIKTRGQQVTLSCSPISGHRSVSWYQQTPGQGLQFLFEYFSETQRNKGNFPGRFSGRQFSNSRSEMNVSTLELGDSALYLCASSLGYQPYEQYFGPGTRLTVT.

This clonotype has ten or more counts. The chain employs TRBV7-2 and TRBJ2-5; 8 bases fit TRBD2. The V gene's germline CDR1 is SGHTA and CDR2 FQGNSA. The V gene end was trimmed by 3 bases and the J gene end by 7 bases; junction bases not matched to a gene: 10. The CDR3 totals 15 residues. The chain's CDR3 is CASSFSSGGSGTQYF. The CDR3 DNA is TGTGCCAGCAGCTTCTCGAGCGGGGGCTCGGGGACCCAGTACTTC.

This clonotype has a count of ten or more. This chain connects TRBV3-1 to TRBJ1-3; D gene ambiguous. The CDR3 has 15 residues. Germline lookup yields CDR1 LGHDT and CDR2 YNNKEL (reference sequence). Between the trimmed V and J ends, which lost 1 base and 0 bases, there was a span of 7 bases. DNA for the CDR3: TGTGCCAGCAGCCAAGCATCGGGCTCTGGAAACACCATATATTTT. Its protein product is CASSQASGSGNTIYF.

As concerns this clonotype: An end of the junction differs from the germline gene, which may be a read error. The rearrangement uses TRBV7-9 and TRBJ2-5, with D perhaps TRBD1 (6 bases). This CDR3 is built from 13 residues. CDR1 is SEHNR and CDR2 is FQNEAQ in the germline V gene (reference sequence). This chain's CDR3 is CAGSPPTGETQYF. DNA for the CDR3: TGTGCCGGCAGCCCGCCGACAGGCGAGACCCAGTACTTC.

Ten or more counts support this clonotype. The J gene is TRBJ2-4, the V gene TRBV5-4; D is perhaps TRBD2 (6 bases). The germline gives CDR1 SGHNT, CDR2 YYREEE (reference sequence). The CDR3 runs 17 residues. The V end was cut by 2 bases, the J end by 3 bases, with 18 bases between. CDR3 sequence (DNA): TGTGCCAGCAGCTTCATTTATGGGGGGAGAGGCAAAAACATTCAGTACTTC. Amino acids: CASSFIYGGRGKNIQYF.

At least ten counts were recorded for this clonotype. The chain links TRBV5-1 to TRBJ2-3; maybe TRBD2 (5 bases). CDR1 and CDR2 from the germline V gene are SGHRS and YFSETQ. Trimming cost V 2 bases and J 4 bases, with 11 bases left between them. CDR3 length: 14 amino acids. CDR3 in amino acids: CASSFELGSDTQYF. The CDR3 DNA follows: TGCGCCAGCAGCTTCGAACTAGGCTCAGATACGCAGTATTTT.

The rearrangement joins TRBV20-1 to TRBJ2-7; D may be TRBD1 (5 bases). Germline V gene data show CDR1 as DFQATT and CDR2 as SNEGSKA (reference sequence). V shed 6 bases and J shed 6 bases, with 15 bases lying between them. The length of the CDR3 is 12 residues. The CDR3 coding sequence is TGCAGTGCCGGACACCAACCCAGCGAGCAGTACTTC. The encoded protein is CSAGHQPSEQYF.

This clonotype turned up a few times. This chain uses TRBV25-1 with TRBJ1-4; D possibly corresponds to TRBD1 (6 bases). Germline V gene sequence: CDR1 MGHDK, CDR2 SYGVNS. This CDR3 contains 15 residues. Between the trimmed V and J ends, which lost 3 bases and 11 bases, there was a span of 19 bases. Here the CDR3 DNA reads TGTGCCAGCAGTGATCCGGCAGGGAGAGGACAGAAACTGTTTTTT. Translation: CASSDPAGRGQKLFF.

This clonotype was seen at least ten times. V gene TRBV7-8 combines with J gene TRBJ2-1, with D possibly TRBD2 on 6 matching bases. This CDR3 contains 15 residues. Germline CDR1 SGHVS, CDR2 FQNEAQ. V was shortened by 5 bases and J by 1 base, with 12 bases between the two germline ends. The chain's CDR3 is CASSPGESSYNEQFF. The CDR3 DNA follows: TGTGCCAGCAGCCCGGGAGAGAGTTCCTACAATGAGCAGTTCTTC.

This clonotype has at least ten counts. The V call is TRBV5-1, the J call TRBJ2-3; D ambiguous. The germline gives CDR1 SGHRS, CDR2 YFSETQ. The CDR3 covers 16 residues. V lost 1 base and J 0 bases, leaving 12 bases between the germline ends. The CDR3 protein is CASSLRVVLSTDTQYF. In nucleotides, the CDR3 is TGCGCCAGCAGCTTGAGGGTGGTTCTTAGCACAGATACGCAGTATTTT.

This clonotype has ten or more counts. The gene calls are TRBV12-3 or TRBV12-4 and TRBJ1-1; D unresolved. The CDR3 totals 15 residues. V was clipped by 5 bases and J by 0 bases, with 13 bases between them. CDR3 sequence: CASSPRFPMNTEAFF. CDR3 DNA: TGTGCCAGCAGTCCGCGTTTTCCGATGAACACTGAAGCTTTCTTT.

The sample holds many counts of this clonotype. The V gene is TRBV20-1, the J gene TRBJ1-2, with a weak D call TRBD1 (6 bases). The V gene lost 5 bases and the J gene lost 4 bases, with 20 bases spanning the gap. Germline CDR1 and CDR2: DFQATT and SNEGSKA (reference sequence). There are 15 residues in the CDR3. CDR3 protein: CSAERQQGRFYGYTF. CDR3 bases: TGCAGTGCTGAGCGTCAACAGGGTCGATTCTATGGCTACACCTTC.